Listed below are T cell receptor beta chains from one sample, sequenced in a study of blood T cell repertoires in COVID-19. Some clones are missing from TCRdb's copy, which holds only in-frame ones; the method was immunoSEQ multiplex PCR. The data contain around 130,000 clones, 85% to 90% of them singletons. The source material was peripheral blood. These TCRs come from a man in his 70s with active or convalescent COVID-19. Both conserved end residues are part of each CDR3. A D gene is named only where the DNA matches it firmly. Size values are once, few and many counts, or a class for expanded clones, and some rows have none.

j_call v_call clone_size d_call cdr3_aa cdr3_nt
TRBJ2-3 TRBV7-8 NA NA CASLRGGSTDTQYF TGTGCCAGCCTTAGGGGGGGGAGCACAGATACGCAGTATTTT
TRBJ2-1 TRBV19 NA TRBD2 CASSIQLAEYNEQFF TGTGCCAGTAGTATTCAACTAGCGGAGTACAATGAGCAGTTCTTC
TRBJ1-3 TRBV9 NA TRBD1 CASSPLVTGTGNTIYF TGTGCCAGCAGCCCACTGGTGACAGGGACTGGAAACACCATATATTTT
TRBJ1-4 TRBV21-1 NA NA CASPSATNEKLFF TGTGCCAGCCCTTCCGCAACTAATGAAAAACTGTTTTTT
TRBJ1-5 TRBV27 NA NA CASNIGGGNQPQHF TGTGCCAGCAACATAGGGGGGGGGAATCAGCCCCAGCATTTT
TRBJ1-2 TRBV3-1/TRBV3-2 NA TRBD1 CASSHLRDRRPYGYTF TGTGCCAGCAGCCATCTACGGGACAGGCGCCCCTATGGCTACACCTTC
TRBJ1-5 TRBV2 NA TRBD1 CASSDLGGVSQPQHF TGTGCCAGCAGTGATTTAGGGGGCGTCTCACAGCCCCAGCATTTT
TRBJ2-2 TRBV19 NA TRBD1 CASSSRTGGTGELFF TGTGCCAGTAGTAGTCGGACAGGGGGAACCGGGGAGCTGTTTTTT
TRBJ1-2 TRBV19 NA NA CASSIPAGDYGYTF TGTGCCAGTAGTATCCCCGCGGGGGACTATGGCTACACCTTC
TRBJ1-5 TRBV10-2 NA NA CASSGAGAQPQHF TGCGCCAGCAGTGGAGCAGGGGCCCAGCCCCAGCATTTT
TRBJ1-4 TRBV28 once NA CASSPARGAREKLFF TGTGCCAGCAGTCCGGCCCGGGGGGCGAGGGAAAAACTGTTTTTT
TRBJ1-1 TRBV6-6 NA TRBD1 CASSYSQGAGTEAFF TGTGCCAGCAGTTACTCACAGGGGGCGGGCACTGAAGCTTTCTTT
TRBJ2-4 TRBV5-1 NA TRBD1 CASSPDRGENIQYF TGCGCCAGCAGCCCTGACAGGGGGGAAAACATTCAGTACTTC
TRBJ1-1 TRBV2 NA TRBD1 CASSEVLGDRGRGNTEAFF TGTGCCAGCAGTGAAGTATTAGGAGACAGGGGAAGAGGTAACACTGAAGCTTTCTTT
TRBJ1-2 TRBV6-2/TRBV6-3 NA NA CASSDQGYSSYGYTF TGTGCCAGCAGTGACCAGGGTTATTCGTCGTATGGCTACACCTTC
TRBJ2-1 TRBV24-1 few NA CATSDLGRGENEQFF TGTGCCACCAGTGATTTAGGTCGGGGAGAGAATGAGCAGTTCTTC
TRBJ2-6 TRBV19 NA NA CASSNQGTGANVLTF TGTGCCAGTAGTAATCAGGGAACTGGGGCCAACGTCCTGACTTTC
TRBJ2-1 TRBV5-8 NA TRBD2 CASSLGLAGGPSRNEQFF TGTGCCAGCAGCCTAGGACTAGCGGGAGGGCCCTCGCGGAATGAGCAGTTCTTC
TRBJ2-1 TRBV28 NA TRBD2 CASKLAGPNSYNEQFF TGTGCCAGCAAGCTAGCGGGCCCTAACTCCTACAATGAGCAGTTCTTC
TRBJ1-1 TRBV27 NA NA CASSLKGARALDEAFF TGTGCCAGCAGTTTAAAAGGGGCCCGGGCCCTAGATGAAGCTTTCTTT
TRBJ1-5 TRBV5-1 NA NA CASWKGRNQPQHF TGCGCCAGCTGGAAGGGGCGGAATCAGCCCCAGCATTTT
TRBJ2-1 TRBV7-9 NA TRBD1 CASSLARTGGNEQFF TGTGCCAGCAGCTTAGCGAGGACAGGGGGGAACGAGCAGTTCTTC
TRBJ2-3 TRBV28 NA TRBD1 CASPPPTGTGVRDTQYF TGTGCCAGCCCACCACCGACCGGGACAGGGGTGAGAGATACGCAGTATTTT
TRBJ2-2 TRBV10-3 NA NA CAISVGQNTGELFF TGTGCCATCAGTGTGGGACAGAACACCGGGGAGCTGTTTTTT
TRBJ2-7 TRBV6-5 NA TRBD2 CASSYGAGGESYEQYF TGTGCCAGCAGTTACGGGGCGGGGGGGGAGTCTTACGAGCAGTACTTC
TRBJ2-7 TRBV18 NA NA CASSPSLAGNYEQYF TGTGCCAGCTCACCAAGCTTAGCCGGGAACTACGAGCAGTACTTC
TRBJ1-1 TRBV25-1 once NA CASSEGGNTEAFF TGTGCCAGCAGTGAGGGGGGGAACACTGAAGCTTTCTTT
TRBJ2-1 TRBV4-1 once TRBD2 CASSQARSSGRGEYEQFF TGCGCCAGCAGCCAAGCTAGGTCTAGCGGGAGAGGGGAATATGAGCAGTTCTTC
TRBJ1-1 TRBV19 NA NA CASSRPDMNTEAFF TGTGCCAGTAGTCGTCCGGACATGAACACTGAAGCTTTCTTT
TRBJ2-2 TRBV19 NA TRBD2 CASSRAGGNTGELFF TGTGCCAGTAGTAGGGCGGGAGGGAACACCGGGGAGCTGTTTTTT
TRBJ2-1 TRBV21-1 NA NA CASSNKAGSSYNEQFF TGTGCCAGCAGCAATAAGGCGGGGAGCTCCTACAATGAGCAGTTCTTC
TRBJ1-2 TRBV19 once TRBD1 CASTSGTEFYGYTF TGTGCCAGTACCTCCGGGACAGAATTCTATGGCTACACCTTC
TRBJ2-1 TRBV19 NA NA CASSLGQNNEQFF TGTGCCAGTAGTCTTGGACAGAACAATGAGCAGTTCTTC
TRBJ1-2 TRBV19 NA NA CASSALGGKWGYTF TGTGCCAGTAGCGCCCTAGGAGGGAAGTGGGGCTACACCTTC
TRBJ1-1 TRBV18 NA NA CASSPNNAQNTEAFF TGTGCCAGCTCACCAAACAATGCCCAGAACACTGAAGCTTTCTTT
TRBJ2-2 TRBV29-1 few NA CSVEAEGGELFF TGCAGCGTTGAGGCAGAGGGCGGGGAGCTGTTTTTT
TRBJ2-5 TRBV6-5 NA NA CASSYSRRETQYF TGTGCCAGCAGTTACTCGAGGCGGGAGACCCAGTACTTC
TRBJ2-7 TRBV7-9 once TRBD2 CASSPGLAGDYEQYF TGTGCCAGCAGCCCCGGACTAGCGGGAGACTACGAGCAGTACTTC
TRBJ2-5 TRBV6-6 NA NA CASSYSHTLQETQYF TGTGCCAGCAGTTACTCGCACACCCTTCAAGAGACCCAGTACTTC
TRBJ2-7 TRBV11-3 NA NA CASSLDFEFDEQYF TGTGCCAGCAGCTTAGATTTCGAGTTTGACGAGCAGTACTTC
TRBJ2-3 TRBV27 once TRBD1 CASSLGQGATDTQYF TGTGCCAGCAGTTTAGGACAGGGGGCAACAGATACGCAGTATTTT
TRBJ2-7 TRBV28 once NA CASRSGAYEQYF TGTGCCAGCAGGTCGGGGGCCTACGAGCAGTACTTC
TRBJ2-7 TRBV7-7 few NA CASSLDAGKEQYF TGTGCTAGCAGCTTAGACGCAGGGAAGGAGCAGTACTTC
TRBJ2-2 TRBV9 NA TRBD1 CASSSRTGDTGELFF TGTGCCAGCAGCTCCCGGACAGGGGACACCGGGGAGCTGTTTTTT
TRBJ1-1 TRBV13 NA NA CASSLERGNTEAFF TGTGCCAGCAGCTTAGAACGGGGGAACACTGAAGCTTTCTTT
TRBJ1-6 TRBV4-1 NA NA CASSQDGQGRGGSPLHF TGCGCCAGCAGCCAAGACGGGCAGGGTCGTGGTGGTTCACCCCTCCACTTT
TRBJ2-7 TRBV5-1 NA TRBD2 CASSPGLGGSAYEQYF TGCGCCAGCAGCCCGGGGCTGGGAGGGAGCGCCTACGAGCAGTACTTC
TRBJ2-1 TRBV7-9 NA TRBD2 CASSKLAGLGYNEQFF TGTGCCAGCAGCAAACTAGCGGGGTTGGGCTACAATGAGCAGTTCTTC
TRBJ1-2 TRBV5-6 NA NA CASAPANYGYTF TGTGCCAGCGCACCGGCTAACTATGGCTACACCTTC
TRBJ1-5 TRBV7-8 NA NA CASSPWDSGNQPQHF TGTGCCAGCAGCCCCTGGGACTCAGGCAATCAGCCCCAGCATTTT
TRBJ2-3 TRBV4-2 NA NA CASSRLIMTGSSSGDSTDTQYF TGTGCCAGCAGCCGATTAATTATGACAGGTAGCTCGAGCGGCGATAGCACAGATACGCAGTATTTT
TRBJ2-1 TRBV7-7 NA TRBD2 CASSLGLAAYNEQFF TGTGCTAGCAGCTTAGGACTAGCGGCCTACAATGAGCAGTTCTTC
TRBJ1-2 TRBV21-1 NA NA CASSPRRVGYGYTF TGTGCCAGTTCCCCCAGGAGGGTGGGCTATGGCTACACCTTC
TRBJ2-2 TRBV12-5 NA TRBD2 CASGWTSENTGELFF TGTGCTAGTGGTTGGACTAGCGAGAACACCGGGGAGCTGTTTTTT
TRBJ1-5 TRBV19 NA NA CASSPGRGYGQPQHF TGTGCCAGTAGTCCCGGGAGGGGGTACGGTCAGCCCCAGCATTTT
TRBJ2-1 TRBV28 once TRBD1 CASRGGTGGRNEQFF TGTGCCAGCAGGGGAGGGACAGGGGGTAGAAATGAGCAGTTCTTC
TRBJ2-2 TRBV10-2 NA NA CASTQQEPGELFF TGCGCCAGCACCCAACAGGAACCCGGGGAGCTGTTTTTT